This entry lists 20 T cell receptor beta chains sequenced from one sample in a study of T cell responses to AZD1222 COVID-19 vaccine. The method was immunoSEQ multiplex PCR; TCRdb's version includes in-frame clones alone and lacks a portion of them. Of fewer than 200,000 clones listed, 85% to 90% are singletons. Source: peripheral blood, taken on day 0 of AZD1222 vaccination. The receptors shown here come from an adult in good health.

The genes are TRBV28 and TRBJ1-6; D gene ambiguous. The CDR3 runs to 12 residues. Germline V gene data show CDR1 as MDHEN and CDR2 as SYDVKM. With 5 bases removed from V and 10 bases from J, the gap between germline ends came to 9 bases. The DNA for the CDR3 is TGTGCCAGCAGTCGCCCGAGCTCACCCCTCCACTTT. It codes for CASSRPSSPLHF.

This clone has a handful of counts. J is TRBJ1-5 and V is TRBV4-1; D possibly corresponds to TRBD1 (5 bases). Germline-derived CDR1 and CDR2 are MGHRA and YSYEKL. The CDR3 is made up of 17 amino acids. V lost 0 bases and J lost 2, with 14 bases in between. The CDR3 loop reads CASSQDVQGPGNQPQHF. The CDR3 nucleotides read TGCGCCAGCAGCCAAGATGTTCAGGGTCCTGGCAATCAGCCCCAGCATTTT.

This chain connects TRBV19 to TRBJ2-1; 10 nucleotides match TRBD2. Trimming at V came to 10 bases and at J to 7 bases, leaving 13 bases not matched to a gene. CDR3 length equals 15 residues. Germline V gene data show CDR1 as LNHDA and CDR2 as SQIVND (reference sequence). In nucleotides, the CDR3 is TGTGCCACCCAAAGGCGGACTAGCGGTGGAAATGAGCAGTTCTTC. It is translated as CATQRRTSGGNEQFF.

The J gene is TRBJ1-2, the V gene TRBV30; D unresolved. The CDR3 consists of 13 residues. V was trimmed by 0 bases and J by 7 bases, leaving 12 bases between them. Germline assignment: CDR1 GTSNPN and CDR2 SVGIG (reference sequence). Here the CDR3 reads CAWSVHGIGGYTF. The CDR3 DNA sequence: TGTGCCTGGAGTGTACATGGAATTGGTGGCTACACCTTC. The full variable domain, with the rest looked up from reference TRBV30 and TRBJ1-2, is SQTIHQWPATLVQPVGSPLSLECTVEGTSNPNLYWYRQAAGRGLQLLFYSVGIGQISSEVPQNLSASRPQDRQFILSSKKLLLSDSGFYLCAWSVHGIGGYTFGSGTRLTVV.

The chain has TRBV19 and TRBJ1-5; D possibly corresponds to TRBD1 (6 bases). CDR1 LNHDA and CDR2 SQIVND come from the germline V gene (reference sequence). CDR3 size: 13 residues. With 8 bases removed from V and 4 bases from J, the gap between germline ends came to 12 bases. The CDR3 reads CASEGVRNQPQHF. CDR3 DNA sequence: TGTGCCAGTGAGGGGGTCAGGAATCAGCCCCAGCATTTT. Complete variable domain (other parts from reference TRBV19 and TRBJ1-5): DGGITQSPKYLFRKEGQNVTLSCEQNLNHDAMYWYRQDPGQGLRLIYYSQIVNDFQKGDIAEGYSVSREKKESFPLTVTSAQKNPTAFYLCASEGVRNQPQHFGDGTRLSIL.

J is TRBJ1-5 and V is TRBV6-5; 7 nucleotides match TRBD1. The CDR3 extends over 15 amino acids. The junction had 5 bases not matched to a gene; V was cut back by 4 bases and J by 2 bases. Germline CDR1 is MNHEY and CDR2 is SVGAGI. The CDR3 loop is CASSSTGLGNQPQHF. The CDR3 bases are TGTGCCAGCAGTTCGACAGGGCTCGGCAATCAGCCCCAGCATTTT.

The sample holds one count of this clone. This chain connects TRBV5-1 to TRBJ2-3; D call uncertain. Germline-derived CDR1 and CDR2 are SGHRS and YFSETQ. V shed 0 bases and J shed 2 bases, with 7 bases lying between them. The CDR3 totals 14 residues. The CDR3 bases are TGCGCCAGCAGCTTGGGGGGATTCACAGATACGCAGTATTTT. Translating gives CASSLGGFTDTQYF. The variable domain in full, with the rest retrieved from reference TRBV5-1 and TRBJ2-3, is KAGVTQTPRYLIKTRGQQVTLSCSPISGHRSVSWYQQTPGQGLQFLFEYFSETQRNKGNFPGRFSGRQFSNSRSEMNVSTLELGDSALYLCASSLGGFTDTQYFGPGTRLTVL.

The gene calls are TRBV9 and TRBJ1-1, with 8 bases that match TRBD1. After removal of 3 bases from V and 1 base from J, the junction contained 5 bases not matched to a gene. The germline V gene encodes CDR1 SGDLS and CDR2 YYNGEE. This CDR3 is 15 amino acids long. The CDR3 sequence is CASSADRDPNTEAFF. DNA for the CDR3: TGTGCCAGCAGCGCGGACAGGGATCCGAACACTGAAGCTTTCTTT.

The chain carries TRBV5-6 and TRBJ2-4; 8 nucleotides align to TRBD2. The CDR3 is 15 amino acids. The junction had 5 bases not matched to a gene; V was cut back by 0 bases and J by 6 bases. Germline V gene data show CDR1 as SGHDT and CDR2 as YYEEEE. For the CDR3, the DNA is TGTGCCAGCAGCTTGGCTGCGGGGGGCAGAAACATTCAGTACTTC. It encodes CASSLAAGGRNIQYF.

CDR3 in DNA: TGTGCCAGCAGCTTGGCTTTGGCGCCCCAGCATTTT. It translates to CASSLALAPQHF. This sequence joins TRBV5-8 and TRBJ1-5; D remains ambiguous. Germline lookup yields CDR1 SGHTS and CDR2 YDEGEE. This CDR3 has 12 residues. Trimming took 0 bases from V and 9 from J, leaving 7 bases between them.

The chain has TRBV29-1 and TRBJ2-3, with D perhaps matching TRBD1 (5 bases). V was trimmed by 6 bases and J by 1 base, leaving 14 bases between them. Per germline, CDR1 SQVTM and CDR2 ANQGSEA. This CDR3 is built from 14 residues. CDR3 sequence (DNA): TGCAGCGTCAAAGGGGTGATCGGCACAGATACGCAGTATTTT. Its protein product is CSVKGVIGTDTQYF.

This clone appeared a single time. This rearrangement joins TRBV5-1 to TRBJ1-2; TRBD1 matches 9 bases. The CDR3 has 17 residues. In germline, CDR1 is SGHRS, CDR2 YFSETQ. The J segment lost 0 bases and the V segment lost 4 bases, leaving 10 bases of the junction unmatched. The CDR3 sequence: CASSPGQGSQANYGYTF. CDR3 DNA sequence: TGCGCCAGCAGCCCGGGACAGGGATCCCAAGCTAACTATGGCTACACCTTC.

CDR3 bases: TGTGCCAGCAGCTTAATCACGGGATTGAACACTGAAGCTTTCTTT. Residues: CASSLITGLNTEAFF. V usage is TRBV13 and J usage is TRBJ1-1, with D uncertain. From germline, CDR1 is PRHDT and CDR2 FYEKMQ (reference sequence). Trimming removed 2 bases from V and 0 bases from J, with 10 bases in between. This CDR3 contains 15 residues. The variable domain in full, with the rest retrieved from reference TRBV13 and TRBJ1-1, is AAGVIQSPRHLIKEKRETATLKCYPIPRHDTVYWYQQGPGQDPQFLISFYEKMQSDKGSIPDRFSAQQFSDYHSELNMSSLELGDSALYFCASSLITGLNTEAFFGQGTRLTVV.

The chain couples TRBV11-2 to TRBJ2-5; D assignment may be TRBD1 or TRBD2 (6 bases each). Trimming removed 3 bases at V and 5 bases at J, with 10 bases between. Germline loops: CDR1 SGHAT, CDR2 FQNNGV. CDR3 size: 13 residues. This CDR3 reads CASSFGGRETQYF. CDR3 nucleotide sequence: TGTGCCAGCAGCTTCGGGGGCCGCGAGACCCAGTACTTC. Combining the CDR3 with reference TRBV11-2 and TRBJ2-5 gives the whole variable domain EAGVAQSPRYKIIEKRQSVAFWCNPISGHATLYWYQQILGQGPKLLIQFQNNGVVDDSQLPKDRFSAERLKGVDSTLKIQPAKLEDSAVYLCASSFGGRETQYFGPGTRLLVL.

The count of this clone is one. The chain employs TRBV19 and TRBJ2-7, with 10 bases lining up with TRBD2. Germline assignment: CDR1 LNHDA and CDR2 SQIVND (reference sequence). V trimming: 4 bases; J trimming: 4 bases; junction bases outside the gene matches: 1. The CDR3 is made up of 13 amino acids. The CDR3 nucleotides are TGTGCCAGTAGTACTAGCGGGAGTTACGAGCAGTACTTC. It codes for CASSTSGSYEQYF.

The chain uses TRBV5-1 and TRBJ1-4, with 12 positions matching TRBD1. Losses at the gene ends were 4 bases for V and 8 bases for J; bases not matched to a gene: 6. CDR1 and CDR2 from the germline V gene are SGHRS and YFSETQ. There are 15 residues in the CDR3. The CDR3 bases are TGCGCCAGCAGCCCCGGGACAGGGGGCCACGAAAAACTGTTTTTT. This gives the protein CASSPGTGGHEKLFF.

The chain couples TRBV6-6 to TRBJ2-3; D unclear. The CDR3 runs to 15 residues. Deletions cut 5 bases from V and 3 bases from J, with 15 bases between. Looked up from germline, CDR1 is MNHNY and CDR2 is SVGAGI (reference sequence). The CDR3 protein is CASSNKQEATDTQYF. DNA of the CDR3: TGTGCCAGCAGTAACAAGCAAGAGGCGACAGATACGCAGTATTTT.

This chain joins TRBV3-1 (or the pseudogene TRBV3-2) and TRBJ2-7; D uncertain. Germline V lookup: CDR1 LGHDT, CDR2 YNNKEL (reference sequence). The CDR3 runs 17 residues. Deletions cut 0 bases from V and 4 bases from J, with 19 bases between. The CDR3 reads CASSQDSSPTFPYEQYF. In DNA, the CDR3 is TGTGCCAGCAGCCAAGATTCATCCCCGACTTTCCCGTACGAGCAGTACTTC.

The J gene is TRBJ2-7, the V gene TRBV10-2; 9 bases line up with TRBD2. Per germline, CDR1 WSHSY and CDR2 SAAADI. The V segment lost 0 bases and the J segment 3 bases; nucleotides outside the gene matches: 9. This CDR3 contains 17 residues. CDR3 sequence (DNA): TGCGCCAGCAGTGAGTCTGGGAGCGGGAGGACTTTCTACGAGCAGTACTTC. This translates into CASSESGSGRTFYEQYF.

This rearrangement joins TRBV7-9 to TRBJ2-2, with D perhaps being TRBD1 or TRBD2 (6 bases each). Per germline, CDR1 SEHNR and CDR2 FQNEAQ (reference sequence). Trimming left V 8 bases short and J 4 bases short, with 23 bases between. This CDR3 is built from 17 residues. The CDR3 coding sequence is TGTGCCAGCCCCCGCACGTCTGTAAGGGGGGTCACCGGGGAGCTGTTTTTT. Encoded protein: CASPRTSVRGVTGELFF.